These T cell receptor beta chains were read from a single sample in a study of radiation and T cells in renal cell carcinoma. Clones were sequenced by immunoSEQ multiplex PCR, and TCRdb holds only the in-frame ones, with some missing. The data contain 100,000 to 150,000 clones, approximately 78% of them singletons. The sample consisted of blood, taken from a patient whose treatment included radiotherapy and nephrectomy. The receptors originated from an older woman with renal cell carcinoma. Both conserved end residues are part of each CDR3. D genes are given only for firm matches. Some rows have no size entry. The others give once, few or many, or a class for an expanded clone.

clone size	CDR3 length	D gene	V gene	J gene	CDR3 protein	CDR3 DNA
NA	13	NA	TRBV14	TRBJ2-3	CASSEGGTDTQYF	TGTGCCAGCAGTGAGGGGGGGACAGATACGCAGTATTTT
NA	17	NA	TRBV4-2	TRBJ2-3	CASSPRRAGAVGDTQYF	TGTGCCAGCAGCCCTCGGAGGGCGGGGGCCGTGGGAGATACGCAGTATTTT
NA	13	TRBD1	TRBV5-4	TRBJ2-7	CASSRQGSYEQYF	TGTGCCAGCAGCCGACAGGGTTCCTACGAGCAGTACTTC
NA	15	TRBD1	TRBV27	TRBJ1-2	CASSPRTGDAYGYTF	TGTGCCAGCAGTCCTCGGACAGGGGATGCCTATGGCTACACCTTC
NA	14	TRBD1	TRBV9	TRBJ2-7	CASSVGGQGVEQYF	TGTGCCAGCAGCGTAGGAGGACAGGGCGTCGAGCAGTACTTC
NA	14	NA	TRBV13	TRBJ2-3	CASSRSPGKDTQYF	TGTGCCAGCAGCCGTAGTCCGGGTAAGGATACGCAGTATTTT
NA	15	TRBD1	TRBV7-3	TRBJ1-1	CASSSQGQANTEAFF	TGTGCCAGCAGCTCCCAGGGACAGGCCAACACTGAAGCTTTCTTT
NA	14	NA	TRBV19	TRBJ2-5	CASRRRGTQETQYF	TGTGCCAGTAGGAGGAGGGGGACCCAAGAGACCCAGTACTTC
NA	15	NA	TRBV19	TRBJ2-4	CASSIARGLQNIQYF	TGTGCCAGTAGTATAGCCAGGGGACTCCAAAACATTCAGTACTTC
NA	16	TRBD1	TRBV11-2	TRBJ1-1	CASSPLGQGFYTEAFF	TGTGCCAGCAGCCCGCTGGGACAGGGCTTTTACACTGAAGCTTTCTTT
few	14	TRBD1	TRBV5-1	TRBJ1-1	CASSMGQANTEAFF	TGCGCCAGCAGCATGGGACAGGCGAACACTGAAGCTTTCTTT
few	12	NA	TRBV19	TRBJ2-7	CASSIAGYEQYF	TGTGCCAGTAGTATAGCAGGGTACGAGCAGTACTTC
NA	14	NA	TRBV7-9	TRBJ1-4	CASSPGTRDEKLFF	TGTGCCAGCAGCCCGGGGACAAGGGATGAAAAACTGTTTTTT
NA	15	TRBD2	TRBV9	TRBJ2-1	CASSVDGRAVNEQFF	TGTGCCAGCAGCGTAGACGGGAGGGCCGTTAATGAGCAGTTCTTC
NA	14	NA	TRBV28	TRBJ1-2	CASSTPGQWLGYTF	TGTGCCAGCAGTACCCCTGGACAGTGGCTTGGCTACACCTTC
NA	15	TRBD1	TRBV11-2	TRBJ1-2	CASSPTGGVVYGYTF	TGTGCCAGCAGCCCGACAGGGGGGGTCGTCTATGGCTACACCTTC
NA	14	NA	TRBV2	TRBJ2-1	CASSEDRGVNEQFF	TGTGCCAGCAGTGAAGATAGGGGCGTCAATGAGCAGTTCTTC
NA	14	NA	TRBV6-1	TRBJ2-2	CASSEQGSTGELFF	TGTGCCAGCAGTGAACAGGGTAGTACCGGGGAGCTGTTTTTT
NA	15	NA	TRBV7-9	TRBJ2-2	CASSSGFMDTGELFF	TGTGCCAGCAGCTCAGGGTTCATGGACACCGGGGAGCTGTTTTTT
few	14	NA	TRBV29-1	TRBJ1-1	CTRMGGRRNTEAFF	TGCACCAGAATGGGTGGACGGCGGAACACTGAAGCTTTCTTT
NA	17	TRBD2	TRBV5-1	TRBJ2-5	CASKLNPGTSGEETQYF	TGCGCCAGCAAACTCAATCCCGGGACTAGCGGTGAAGAGACCCAGTACTTC
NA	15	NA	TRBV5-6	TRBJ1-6	CASSLDTQYNSPLHF	TGTGCCAGCAGCTTGGACACTCAATATAATTCACCCCTCCACTTT
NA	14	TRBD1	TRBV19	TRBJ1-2	CASSISGQSRGYTF	TGTGCCAGTAGTATATCGGGACAGTCCAGAGGCTACACCTTC
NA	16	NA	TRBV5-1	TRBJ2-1	CASSLKDVTPYNEQFF	TGCGCCAGCAGCTTGAAGGACGTAACTCCCTACAATGAGCAGTTCTTC
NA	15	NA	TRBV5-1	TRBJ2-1	CASSDDTGSGNEQFF	TGCGCCAGCAGCGACGACACTGGGTCAGGGAATGAGCAGTTCTTC
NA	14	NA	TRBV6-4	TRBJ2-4	CASAGGPKGNIQYF	TGTGCCAGCGCTGGGGGCCCTAAGGGAAACATTCAGTACTTC
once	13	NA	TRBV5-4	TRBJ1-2	CASSLRGNYGYTF	TGTGCCAGCAGCTTGAGGGGAAACTATGGCTACACCTTC
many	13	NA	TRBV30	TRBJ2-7	CAWSLVGGYEQYF	TGTGCCTGGAGCTTGGTAGGCGGCTACGAGCAGTACTTC
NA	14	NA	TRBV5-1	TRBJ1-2	CASSPQQTNYGYTF	TGCGCCAGCAGCCCGCAGCAGACTAACTATGGCTACACCTTC
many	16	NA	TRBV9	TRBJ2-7	CASSGEVGIPLYEQYF	TGTGCCAGCAGCGGAGAGGTGGGAATCCCTCTCTACGAGCAGTACTTC
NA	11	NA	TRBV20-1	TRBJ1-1	CNAVVNTEAFF	TGCAATGCCGTCGTGAACACTGAAGCTTTCTTT
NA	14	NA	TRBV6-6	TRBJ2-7	CASSYFVPGSEQYF	TGTGCCAGCAGTTACTTCGTCCCGGGATCGGAGCAGTACTTC
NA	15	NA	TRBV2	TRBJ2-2	CASSYRTPNTGELFF	TGTGCCAGCAGCTACAGGACCCCAAACACCGGGGAGCTGTTTTTT
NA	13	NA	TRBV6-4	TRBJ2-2	CASRGRGTGELFF	TGTGCCAGCAGGGGTCGGGGCACCGGGGAGCTGTTTTTT
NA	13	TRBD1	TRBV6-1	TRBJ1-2	CASRNRDRRGYTF	TGTGCCAGCAGAAACCGGGACAGACGTGGCTACACCTTC
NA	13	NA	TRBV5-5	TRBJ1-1	CASSLVGSGEAFF	TGTGCCAGCAGCTTGGTAGGGAGTGGTGAAGCTTTCTTT
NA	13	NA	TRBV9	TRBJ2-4	CASSQTGSVIQYF	TGTGCCAGCAGCCAGACGGGATCGGTCATTCAGTACTTC
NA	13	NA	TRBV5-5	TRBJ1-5	CASSSTTNQPQHF	TGTGCCAGCAGCAGTACCACGAATCAGCCCCAGCATTTT
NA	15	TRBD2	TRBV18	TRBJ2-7	CASSPPLAGWNEQYF	TGTGCCAGCTCACCCCCTCTAGCGGGGTGGAACGAGCAGTACTTC
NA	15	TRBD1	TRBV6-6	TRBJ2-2	CASTDRGHSTGELFF	TGTGCCAGCACCGACAGGGGGCATAGCACCGGGGAGCTGTTTTTT
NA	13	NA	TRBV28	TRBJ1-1	CASSLFVTAEAFF	TGTGCCAGCAGTTTGTTTGTTACCGCTGAAGCTTTCTTT
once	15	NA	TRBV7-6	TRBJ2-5	CASSLAGGGQETQYF	TGTGCCAGCAGCTTAGCAGGGGGGGGACAAGAGACCCAGTACTTC
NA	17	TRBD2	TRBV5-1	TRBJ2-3	CASSWRTSVTSTDTQYF	TGCGCCAGCAGCTGGCGGACTAGTGTCACTAGCACAGATACGCAGTATTTT
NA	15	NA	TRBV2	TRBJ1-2	CASSETTGVADGYTF	TGTGCCAGCAGTGAAACCACAGGAGTCGCGGATGGCTACACCTTC
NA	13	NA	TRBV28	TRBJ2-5	CASITGGGETQYF	TGTGCCAGCATCACAGGGGGGGGAGAGACCCAGTACTTC
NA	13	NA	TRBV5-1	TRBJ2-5	CASSFIGQETQYF	TGCGCCAGCAGCTTTATTGGGCAAGAGACCCAGTACTTC
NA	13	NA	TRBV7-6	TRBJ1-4	CASRPDRYEKLFF	TGTGCCAGCAGACCCGACAGATATGAAAAACTGTTTTTT
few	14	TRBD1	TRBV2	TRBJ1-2	CASSPQGASVGYTF	TGTGCCAGCAGCCCACAGGGGGCTTCTGTTGGCTACACCTTC
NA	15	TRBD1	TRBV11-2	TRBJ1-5	CASSPDRGASQPQHF	TGTGCCAGCAGCCCCGACAGGGGGGCCTCTCAGCCCCAGCATTTT
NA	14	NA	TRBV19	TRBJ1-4	CASSPSDRREKLFF	TGTGCCAGTAGTCCCTCCGACAGGCGTGAAAAACTGTTTTTT
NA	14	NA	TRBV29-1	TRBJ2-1	CSVGRGWRDNEQFF	TGCAGCGTTGGACGGGGTTGGAGGGACAATGAGCAGTTCTTC
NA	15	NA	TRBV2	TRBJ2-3	CASIGRSGSADTQYF	TGTGCCAGCATCGGGCGGTCAGGGAGCGCAGATACGCAGTATTTT
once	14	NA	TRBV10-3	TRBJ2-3	CAISASFRKDTQYF	TGTGCCATCAGTGCATCCTTCCGAAAAGATACGCAGTATTTT
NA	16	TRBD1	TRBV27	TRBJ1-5	CASSSWTGGSNQPQHF	TGTGCCAGCAGTTCGTGGACAGGGGGGAGCAATCAGCCCCAGCATTTT
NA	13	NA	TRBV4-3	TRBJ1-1	CASSQGSSPEAFF	TGCGCCAGCAGCCAGGGATCTTCTCCTGAAGCTTTCTTT
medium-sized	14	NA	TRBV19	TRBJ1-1	CASSMGGPNTEAFF	TGTGCCAGTAGTATGGGGGGGCCGAACACTGAAGCTTTCTTT
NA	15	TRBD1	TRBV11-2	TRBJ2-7	CASSLDPGQTYEQYF	TGTGCCAGCAGCTTAGACCCGGGACAGACATACGAGCAGTACTTC
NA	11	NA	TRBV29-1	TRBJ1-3	CSVEYGNTIYF	TGCAGCGTTGAATACGGAAACACCATATATTTT
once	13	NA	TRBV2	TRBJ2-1	CASSVQGRDEQFF	TGTGCCAGCAGTGTACAGGGTAGGGATGAGCAGTTCTTC